This T cell receptor beta chain was identified in a study of patients and donors after allogeneic stem cell transplantation. The table lists this clonotype with many counts. The germline V gene encodes CDR1 MNHEY and CDR2 SVGAGI. V was pared by 6 bases and J by 6 bases, with 17 bases between. This CDR3 has 14 amino acids. TCRdb fed the RT-PCR reads into MiXCR, producing one record per CDR3 protein. The data show around 10,000 distinct CDR3 sequences, roughly a fifth seen once. The chain employs TRBV6-5 and TRBJ1-2; no definite D call. Sequencing input: blood, either unsorted or a sorted T cell fraction (not recorded which). This TCR came from a human donor who was either an allogeneic HSCT recipient or a stem cell or donor lymphocyte infusion donor (not recorded which). It is not recorded whose cells these are; they may come from a transplant donor. This CDR3 is CASSRLPHTNGYTF. The DNA for the CDR3 is TGTGCCAGCAGCCGACTCCCACACACTAATGGCTACACCTTC.